This T cell receptor (beta chain) was recorded in a study of blood T cells in healthy people across ages. Alongside a J-beta primer mix, a sample-barcoded 5' primer served in a second PCR lasting about 7 to 12 cycles. Per sample, CDR3-containing paired-end reads numbered at least 2.5 million. TCRdb itself ran the 5' RACE reads through MiXCR, one entry per CDR3 protein. This repertoire shows fewer than 2,000,000 distinct CDR3 sequences, 30% to 40% found once; its top ten account for about 21%. Study-wide results and caveats: Any changes in expanded clonotypes were possibly confounded, as donor CMV status remained unknown.

In germline, CDR1 is SGHTA, CDR2 FQGNSA. V lost 5 bases and J lost 4; bases outside the gene matches: 9. The CDR3 consists of 17 residues. Comment on this clonotype: Its antigen is unknown.

V usage is TRBV7-2 and J usage is TRBJ2-3, with 13 bases identical to TRBD2. This receptor was identified in a human donor in good health. Sequenced: blood. In DNA form, the CDR3 reads TGTGCCAGCAGCCCACAGACTAGCGGGGGGTTCGCAGATACGCAGTATTTT. Residues: CASSPQTSGGFADTQYF.